A single sample is the source of the 27 T cell receptor beta chains below, sequenced in a study of blood T cell repertoires in COVID-19. Produced via immunoSEQ multiplex PCR; TCRdb's table is partial and in-frame only. The sample holds about 52,000 clones, roughly four fifths seen once. Sequenced: peripheral blood. The receptors derive from an elderly woman with COVID-19, enrolled during active disease.

The V and J genes are TRBV24-1 and TRBJ1-2; D gene unclear. Germline lookup yields CDR1 KGHDR and CDR2 SFDVKD. The CDR3 spans 13 residues. V was clipped by 3 bases and J by 8 bases, with 12 bases between them. CDR3 nucleotides: TGTGCCACCAGTGATCCGGGGAATGGGGGCTACACCTTC. This gives the protein CATSDPGNGGYTF.

CDR3: CASSPRGPSSTDTQYF. CDR3 sequence (DNA): TGTGCCAGCAGCCCCCGAGGTCCTTCTAGCACAGATACGCAGTATTTT. The chain couples TRBV3-1 (or the pseudogene TRBV3-2) to TRBJ2-3, with D hard to call. Germline V CDR1 and CDR2: LGHDT, YNNKEL (reference sequence). Trimming left V 4 bases short and J 0 bases short, with 14 bases between. CDR3 length equals 16 residues.

The chain carries TRBV15 and TRBJ2-7; 9 bases agree with TRBD1. Germline trimming cut 0 bases from V and 5 bases from J; bases unmatched to any gene: 5. This CDR3 has 15 amino acids. Germline lookup yields CDR1 LNHNV and CDR2 YYDKDF (reference sequence). DNA of the CDR3: TGTGCCACCAGCAGAGATAGGGACAGGGTCGACGAGCAGTACTTC. This gives the protein CATSRDRDRVDEQYF.

The chain employs TRBV15 and TRBJ2-2, with D perhaps matching TRBD1 (5 bases). The V gene's germline CDR1 is LNHNV and CDR2 YYDKDF (reference sequence). V gave up 0 bases and J gave up 0 bases, with 11 bases separating them. The CDR3 extends over 17 amino acids. CDR3 in amino acids: CATSRDRVMANTGELFF. DNA for the CDR3: TGTGCCACCAGCAGAGACAGGGTGATGGCGAACACCGGGGAGCTGTTTTTT.

This clone appeared a few times. CDR3 nucleotide sequence: TGTGCCAGCAGCCGTGGACTAGGGGGGCAGTACTTC. This sequence encodes CASSRGLGGQYF. The rearrangement uses TRBV28 and TRBJ2-7, with D possibly being TRBD2 (7 bases). The V and J ends lost 6 bases and 9 bases respectively, with 15 bases between them. The germline CDR1 and CDR2 sequences are MDHEN and SYDVKM. The CDR3 extends over 12 amino acids.

The chain recombines TRBV6-1 with TRBJ2-3; 8 bases fit TRBD1. Germline trimming cut 2 bases from V and 4 bases from J; bases unmatched to any gene: 5. This CDR3 has 15 residues. The germline V gene has CDR1 MNHNS and CDR2 SASEGT. The CDR3 coding sequence is TGTGCCAGCAGTGAACAGGGGGCATTCGCAGATACGCAGTATTTT. This sequence encodes CASSEQGAFADTQYF.

The rearrangement links TRBV10-3 to TRBJ2-7; 13 bases line up with TRBD2. J gave up 4 bases and V 11 bases, and 5 bases lay outside the gene matches. The V gene's germline CDR1 is ENHRY and CDR2 SYGVKD. This CDR3 spans 13 amino acids. CDR3 sequence (DNA): TGTGCCTCACGACTAGCGGGAGGATACGAGCAGTACTTC. This sequence encodes CASRLAGGYEQYF.

This chain uses TRBV12-5 with TRBJ2-5, with 10 bases identical to TRBD2. Trimming cost V 6 bases and J 1 base; bases outside gene matches: 5. The CDR3 consists of 15 residues. Germline V lookup: CDR1 LGHNT, CDR2 FRNRAP. This CDR3 is CASGSGTSAQETQYF. The CDR3 DNA follows: TGTGCTAGTGGCTCTGGGACTAGCGCCCAAGAGACCCAGTACTTC.

This chain uses TRBV5-8 with TRBJ2-1; no clear D gene. Germline CDR1 and CDR2: SGHTS and YDEGEE. This CDR3 has 13 amino acids. Trimming pared 4 bases from V and 4 bases from J, leaving 9 bases between. The CDR3 sequence: CASSRTVYNEQFF. In nucleotides, the CDR3 is TGTGCCAGCAGCCGTACGGTATACAATGAGCAGTTCTTC.

The chain links TRBV27 to TRBJ2-3, with D hard to call. The V and J ends lost 10 bases and 1 base respectively, with 15 bases between them. Germline CDR1 reads MNHEY; CDR2 reads SMNVEV (reference sequence). This CDR3 has 14 amino acids. The CDR3 nucleotides are TGTGCCACCGCCCGGAGTTATGGCACAGATACGCAGTATTTT. Protein sequence: CATARSYGTDTQYF.

The chain recombines TRBV5-1 with TRBJ1-2; 9 nucleotides align to TRBD1. The trim removed 0 bases at V and 5 bases at J, leaving 11 bases unmatched. Per germline, CDR1 SGHRS and CDR2 YFSETQ. The CDR3 is made up of 17 amino acids. Here the CDR3 DNA reads TGCGCCAGCAGCTTGGGGGACAGGGAGAAGGTCAAGTATGGCTACACCTTC. Translating gives CASSLGDREKVKYGYTF.

This clone was observed a single time. The J gene is TRBJ1-1, the V gene TRBV6-5; possible D gene TRBD1, 5 bases. This CDR3 spans 15 amino acids. The ends were cut back, 7 bases at V and 7 bases at J, with 22 bases in the middle. Germline assignment: CDR1 MNHEY and CDR2 SVGAGI. The CDR3 nucleotides are TGTGCCAGCACCTACCTCCCGGGGGGATCAAGTGAAGCTTTCTTT. Protein: CASTYLPGGSSEAFF.

This clone was seen a few times. The chain couples TRBV2 to TRBJ1-1, with D perhaps TRBD1 (6 bases). This CDR3 is built from 14 residues. V dropped 3 bases and J dropped 4 bases, with 12 bases sitting between them. Germline loops: CDR1 SNHLY, CDR2 FYNNEI. CDR3 residues: CASSDRGMSTEAFF. DNA of the CDR3: TGTGCCAGCAGTGACAGGGGAATGAGCACTGAAGCTTTCTTT.

The V and J genes are TRBV4-1 and TRBJ1-2; 7 bases are a match to TRBD1. V lost 5 bases and J lost 10; bases outside the gene matches: 4. Germline V CDR1 and CDR2: MGHRA, YSYEKL. The CDR3 consists of 11 residues. For the CDR3, the DNA is TGCGCCAGCAGCGAAACAGGGGTCTACACCTTC. This sequence encodes CASSETGVYTF.

This clone was observed at least ten times. The J gene is TRBJ2-2, the V gene TRBV2; 8 bases fit TRBD1. Germline V lookup: CDR1 SNHLY, CDR2 FYNNEI. Trimming took 1 base from V and 3 from J; bases not matched to a gene: 1. The CDR3 sequence is 15 residues long. CDR3 sequence reads: CASSEGTGYTGELFF. DNA of the CDR3: TGTGCCAGCAGTGAAGGGACAGGGTACACCGGGGAGCTGTTTTTT. Full variable domain (rest looked up from reference TRBV2 and TRBJ2-2): EPEVTQTPSHQVTQMGQEVILRCVPISNHLYFYWYRQILGQKVEFLVSFYNNEISEKSEIFDDQFSVERPDGSNFTLKIRSTKLEDSAMYFCASSEGTGYTGELFFGEGSRLTVL.

The rearrangement uses TRBV5-1 and TRBJ2-1, with a tentative D call TRBD2 (6 bases). CDR3 length equals 13 residues. The V end was cut by 0 bases, the J end by 8 bases, with 9 bases between. CDR1 and CDR2 from the germline V gene are SGHRS and YFSETQ. CDR3 amino acids: CASSLGLGYEQFF. As DNA, the CDR3 is TGCGCCAGCAGCTTGGGACTAGGATATGAGCAGTTCTTC.

In its sample, this clone ranks as medium-sized (0.01 to 0.1%). The chain combines TRBV11-3 with TRBJ1-1; D not certain. The V gene lost 3 bases and the J gene lost 1 base, with 6 bases spanning the gap. The CDR3 sequence is 13 residues long. Germline values: CDR1 SGHNT, CDR2 YENEEA. The CDR3 region has the DNA TGTGCCAGCAGCTTGGGAGGGAACACTGAAGCTTTCTTT. Translation gives CASSLGGNTEAFF.

V usage is TRBV7-2 and J usage is TRBJ2-1; 14 bases map to TRBD2. Germline lookup yields CDR1 SGHTA and CDR2 FQGNSA. The V and J ends lost 5 bases and 0 bases, in that order; junction bases with no gene match: 9. The CDR3 is 19 amino acids. The CDR3 DNA follows: TGTGCCAGCAGCAGGAGAGGGACTAGCGGGGGTAACTCCTACAATGAGCAGTTCTTC. Protein sequence: CASSRRGTSGGNSYNEQFF.

This clone turned up a few times. The J gene is TRBJ2-3, the V gene TRBV9, with D possibly being TRBD1 (6 bases). Trimming removed 0 bases at V and 1 base at J, with 21 bases between. The CDR3 length is 19 residues. Germline lookup yields CDR1 SGDLS and CDR2 YYNGEE. CDR3 coding DNA: TGTGCCAGCAGCGTAGAGGGTTGGTCTGGATACAGGGGCACAGATACGCAGTATTTT. Residues: CASSVEGWSGYRGTDTQYF.

This chain connects TRBV14 to TRBJ2-7; D unclear. The V gene's germline CDR1 is SGHDN and CDR2 FVKESK. The germline V and J ends were trimmed by 5 bases and 5 bases, with 7 bases remaining between them. The CDR3 consists of 11 residues. The CDR3 protein is CASSVSHEQYF. The CDR3 DNA is TGTGCCAGCAGCGTATCCCACGAGCAGTACTTC.

The V and J genes are TRBV5-8 and TRBJ2-7; D gene unclear. This CDR3 region has 11 residues. Germline V gene data show CDR1 as SGHTS and CDR2 as YDEGEE. The germline V and J ends were trimmed by 6 bases and 6 bases, with 10 bases remaining between them. The CDR3 DNA reads as TGTGCCAGCAAGACTCCCCTCGAGCAGTACTTC. Protein sequence: CASKTPLEQYF.

The CDR3 loop reads CASSSFVDAETQYF. In nucleotides, the CDR3 is TGTGCCAGTAGTTCGTTCGTCGATGCGGAGACCCAGTACTTC. This chain joins TRBV19 and TRBJ2-5; no reliable D call. Trimming left V 5 bases short and J 5 bases short, with 15 bases between. The CDR3 contains 14 residues. Germline V lookup: CDR1 LNHDA, CDR2 SQIVND (reference sequence).

This clone appeared a single time. This chain connects TRBV7-2 to TRBJ1-2; D is perhaps TRBD1 (6 bases). Germline CDR1 reads SGHTA; CDR2 reads FQGNSA. The CDR3 contains 15 residues. V was cut by 5 bases and J by 6 bases, with 19 bases left in between. CDR3 region: CASSRGTTLVDGYTF. The DNA of the CDR3 is TGTGCCAGCAGCAGGGGGACTACCCTCGTCGATGGCTACACCTTC. Full variable domain (remainder filled in from reference TRBV7-2 and TRBJ1-2): GAGVSQSPSNKVTEKGKDVELRCDPISGHTALYWYRQSLGQGLEFLIYFQGNSAPDKSGLPSDRFSAERTGGSVSTLTIQRTQQEDSAVYLCASSRGTTLVDGYTFGSGTRLTVV.

As DNA, the CDR3 is TGCAGTGCTAGATCCGACACAATCCAGCATTTT. Amino acids: CSARSDTIQHF. The chain links TRBV20-1 to TRBJ1-5, with no clear D. Germline V CDR1 and CDR2: DFQATT, SNEGSKA (reference sequence). The CDR3 runs to 11 residues. V was trimmed by 2 bases and J by 12 bases, leaving 11 bases between them.

This chain uses TRBV20-1 with TRBJ2-5; 15 bases match TRBD2. The V gene end was trimmed by 3 bases and the J gene end by 5 bases; junction bases not matched to a gene: 4. CDR1 and CDR2 from the germline V gene are DFQATT and SNEGSKA (reference sequence). This CDR3 is 15 amino acids long. This CDR3 is CSASLGTSGRETQYF. In DNA form, the CDR3 reads TGCAGTGCTAGTCTCGGGACTAGCGGGAGGGAGACCCAGTACTTC.

V and J are TRBV5-1 and TRBJ1-6, with D maybe TRBD1 (6 bases). Trimming stripped 1 base from V and 4 bases from J, with 12 bases between. This CDR3 has 16 amino acids. CDR1 and CDR2 (germline): SGHRS, YFSETQ. The CDR3 DNA sequence: TGCGCCAGCAGCTTGACAGGGCGAGCTTATAATTCACCCCTCCACTTT. It translates to CASSLTGRAYNSPLHF.

V gene TRBV5-4 combines with J gene TRBJ2-3, with 7 bases identical to TRBD2. The CDR3 is 16 amino acids. The germline V gene has CDR1 SGHNT and CDR2 YYREEE (reference sequence). V was pared by 2 bases and J by 0 bases, with 6 bases of the junction left unmatched. CDR3: CASSFGLAASTDTQYF. CDR3 bases: TGTGCCAGCAGCTTCGGGCTAGCGGCTAGCACAGATACGCAGTATTTT.